This TCR beta chain was documented in a study of OX40 agonist ivuxolimab in advanced cancers. Study background: Cohort: about 80% men, mean age approximately 64, aged about 20 to 90. Partial responses were achieved by three patients: one hepatocellular carcinoma, two cutaneous melanoma.

The data were produced by immunoSEQ multiplex PCR, yet TCRdb's version contains in-frame clones alone and is incomplete. Of roughly 81,000 clones listed, approximately 95% were seen once; the top ten hold 11%. With regard to this clone: Its antigen remains unidentified.

Germline lookup yields CDR1 SNHLY and CDR2 FYNNEI. J gave up 6 bases and V 4 bases, and 5 bases lay outside the gene matches. The CDR3 is 13 amino acids. Overall study results and limits: Specificity for antigen went undetermined in the expanded peripheral T cells.

This rearrangement joins TRBV2 to TRBJ1-2; the match to TRBD1 covers 7 bases. The receptor's source is an adult with an advanced solid tumor such as melanoma, head and neck, liver or kidney cancer. The sample consisted of CD4+ or CD8+ T cells sorted from blood, taken in a trial of the OX40 agonist ivuxolimab. The CDR3 protein is CASSADRRNGYTF. In nucleotides, the CDR3 is TGTGCCAGCAGTGCGGACAGGCGGAATGGCTACACCTTC.